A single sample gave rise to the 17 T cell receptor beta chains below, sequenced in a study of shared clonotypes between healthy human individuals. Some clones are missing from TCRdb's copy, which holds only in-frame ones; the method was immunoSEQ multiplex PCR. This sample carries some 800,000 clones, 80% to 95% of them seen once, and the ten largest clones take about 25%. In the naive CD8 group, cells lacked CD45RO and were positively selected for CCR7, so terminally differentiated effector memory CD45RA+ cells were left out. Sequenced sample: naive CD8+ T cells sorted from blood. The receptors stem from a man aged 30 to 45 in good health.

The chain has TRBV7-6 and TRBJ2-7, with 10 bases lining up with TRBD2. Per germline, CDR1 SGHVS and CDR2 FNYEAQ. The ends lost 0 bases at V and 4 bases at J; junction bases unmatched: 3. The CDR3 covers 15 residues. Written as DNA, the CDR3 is TGTGCCAGCAGCTTAGCGCTAGCGGGAGTATACGAGCAGTACTTC. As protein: CASSLALAGVYEQYF.

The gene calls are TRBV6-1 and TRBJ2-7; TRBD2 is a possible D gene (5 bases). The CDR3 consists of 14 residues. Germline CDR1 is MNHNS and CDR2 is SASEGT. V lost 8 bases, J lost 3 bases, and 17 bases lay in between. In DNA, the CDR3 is TGTGCCAGCGACCCCCGGGATTACCTCTACGAGCAGTACTTC. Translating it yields CASDPRDYLYEQYF.

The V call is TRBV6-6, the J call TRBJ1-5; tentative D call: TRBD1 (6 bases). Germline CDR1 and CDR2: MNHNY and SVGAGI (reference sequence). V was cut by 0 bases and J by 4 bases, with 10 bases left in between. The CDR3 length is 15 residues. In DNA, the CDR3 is TGTGCCAGCAGTTACTCAGGAGGGGGGAATCAGCCCCAGCATTTT. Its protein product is CASSYSGGGNQPQHF.

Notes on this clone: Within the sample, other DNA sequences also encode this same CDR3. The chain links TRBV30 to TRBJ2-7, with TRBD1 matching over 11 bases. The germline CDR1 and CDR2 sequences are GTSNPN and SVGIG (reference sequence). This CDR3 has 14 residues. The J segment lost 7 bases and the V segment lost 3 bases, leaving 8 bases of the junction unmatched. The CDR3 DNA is TGTGCCTGGAGCCCCGGACAGGGGGCTGGTGAGCAGTACTTC. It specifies CAWSPGQGAGEQYF.

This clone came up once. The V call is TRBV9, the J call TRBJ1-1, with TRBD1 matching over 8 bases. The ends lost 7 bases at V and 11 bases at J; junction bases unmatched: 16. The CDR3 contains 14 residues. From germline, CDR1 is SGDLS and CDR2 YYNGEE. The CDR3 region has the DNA TGTGCCAGCGGGGGGACAGGTGGCGGTCGGTTGGCTTTCTTT. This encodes CASGGTGGGRLAFF.

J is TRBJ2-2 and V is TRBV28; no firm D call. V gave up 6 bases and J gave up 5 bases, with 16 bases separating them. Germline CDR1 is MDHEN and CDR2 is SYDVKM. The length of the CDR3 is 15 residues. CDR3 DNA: TGTGCCAGCAGAAACGATTTAAGATTGACCGGGGAGCTGTTTTTT. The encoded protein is CASRNDLRLTGELFF.

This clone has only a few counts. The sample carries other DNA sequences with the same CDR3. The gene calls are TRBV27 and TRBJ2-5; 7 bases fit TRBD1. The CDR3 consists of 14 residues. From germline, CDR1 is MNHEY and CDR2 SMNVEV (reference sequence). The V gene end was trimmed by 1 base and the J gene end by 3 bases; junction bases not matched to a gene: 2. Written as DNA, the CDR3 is TGTGCCAGCAGTTTATTGGGGACAGAAGAGACCCAGTACTTC. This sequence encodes CASSLLGTEETQYF.

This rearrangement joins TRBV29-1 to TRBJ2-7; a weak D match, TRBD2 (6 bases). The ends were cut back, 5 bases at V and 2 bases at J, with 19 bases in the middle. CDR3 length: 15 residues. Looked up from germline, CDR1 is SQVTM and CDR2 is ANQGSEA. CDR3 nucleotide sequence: TGCAGCGTTCTGGGACTGTTTGAGGACCCCTACGAGCAGTACTTC. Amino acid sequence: CSVLGLFEDPYEQYF.

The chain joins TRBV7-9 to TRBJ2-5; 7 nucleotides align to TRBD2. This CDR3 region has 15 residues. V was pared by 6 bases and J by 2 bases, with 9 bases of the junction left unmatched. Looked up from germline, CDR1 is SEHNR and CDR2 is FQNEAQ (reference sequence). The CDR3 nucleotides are TGTGCCAGCAGGGGGAGGGCTAGCGGACAAGAGACCCAGTACTTC. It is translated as CASRGRASGQETQYF.

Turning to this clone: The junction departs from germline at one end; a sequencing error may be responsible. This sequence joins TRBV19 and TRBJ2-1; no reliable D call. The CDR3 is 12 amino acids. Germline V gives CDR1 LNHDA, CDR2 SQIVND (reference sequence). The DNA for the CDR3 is TGTGCCAGTAGTCCCCCGGGCCGGCCGAAGGTCTTC. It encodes CASSPPGRPKVF.

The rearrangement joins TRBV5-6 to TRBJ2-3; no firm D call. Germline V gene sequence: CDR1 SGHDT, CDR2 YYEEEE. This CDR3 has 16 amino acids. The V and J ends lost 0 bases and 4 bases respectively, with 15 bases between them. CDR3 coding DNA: TGTGCCAGCAGCTTGGGGTGGGAACCGCACCCAGATACGCAGTATTTT. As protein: CASSLGWEPHPDTQYF.

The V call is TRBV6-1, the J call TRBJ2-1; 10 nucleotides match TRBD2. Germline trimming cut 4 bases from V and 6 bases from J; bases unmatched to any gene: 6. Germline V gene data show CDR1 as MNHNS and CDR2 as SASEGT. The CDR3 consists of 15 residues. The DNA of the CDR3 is TGTGCCAGCAGTGCCCTAGCGGGAGCTAGCAATGAGCAGTTCTTC. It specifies CASSALAGASNEQFF.

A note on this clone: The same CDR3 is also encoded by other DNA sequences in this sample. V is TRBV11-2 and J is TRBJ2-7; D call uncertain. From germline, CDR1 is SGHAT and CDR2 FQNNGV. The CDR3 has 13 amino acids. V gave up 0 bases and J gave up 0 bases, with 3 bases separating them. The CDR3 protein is CASSLESSYEQYF. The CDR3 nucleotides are TGTGCCAGCAGCTTAGAGAGCTCCTACGAGCAGTACTTC.

CDR3 sequence (DNA): TGTGCCAGCAGCTATCCGGGGCAGCCCCAGCATTTT. It codes for CASSYPGQPQHF. J is TRBJ1-5 and V is TRBV13; D unresolved. Trimming removed 4 bases at V and 7 bases at J, with 8 bases between. The CDR3 contains 12 residues. Germline V gene data show CDR1 as PRHDT and CDR2 as FYEKMQ (reference sequence).

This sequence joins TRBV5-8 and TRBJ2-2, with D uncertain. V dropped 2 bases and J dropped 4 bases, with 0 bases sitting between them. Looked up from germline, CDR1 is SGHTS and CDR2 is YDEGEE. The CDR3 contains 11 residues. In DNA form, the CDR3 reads TGTGCCAGCAGCTTCACCGGGGAGCTGTTTTTT. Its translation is CASSFTGELFF. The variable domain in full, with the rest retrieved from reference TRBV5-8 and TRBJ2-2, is EAGVTQSPTHLIKTRGQQATLRCSPISGHTSVYWYQQALGLGLQFLLWYDEGEERNRGNFPPRFSGRQFPNYSSELNVNALELEDSALYLCASSFTGELFFGEGSRLTVL.

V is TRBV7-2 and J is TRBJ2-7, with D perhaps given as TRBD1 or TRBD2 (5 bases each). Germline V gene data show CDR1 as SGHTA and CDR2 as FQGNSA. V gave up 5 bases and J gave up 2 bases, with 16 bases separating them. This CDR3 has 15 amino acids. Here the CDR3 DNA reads TGTGCCAGCAGCGCGCGGGCGACAGCAGCCTACGAGCAGTACTTC. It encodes CASSARATAAYEQYF. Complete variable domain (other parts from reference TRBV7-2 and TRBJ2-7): GAGVSQSPSNKVTEKGKDVELRCDPISGHTALYWYRQSLGQGLEFLIYFQGNSAPDKSGLPSDRFSAERTGGSVSTLTIQRTQQEDSAVYLCASSARATAAYEQYFGPGTRLTVT.

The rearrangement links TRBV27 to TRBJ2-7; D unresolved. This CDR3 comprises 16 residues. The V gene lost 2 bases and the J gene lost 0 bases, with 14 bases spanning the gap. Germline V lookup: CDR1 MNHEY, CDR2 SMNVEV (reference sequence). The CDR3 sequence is CASSLQSMVDSYEQYF. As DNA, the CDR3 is TGTGCCAGCAGTTTACAGTCGATGGTAGACTCCTACGAGCAGTACTTC.